This is a list of T cell receptor beta chains from one sample in a study of T cell responses to AZD1222 COVID-19 vaccine. Assay used: immunoSEQ multiplex PCR; TCRdb lists only in-frame clones, some missing. The sample consists of about 120,000 clones, less than 90% of them appearing once. The specimen comprised peripheral blood, sampled on day 0 of AZD1222 vaccination. Receptors originate from an adult in good health. CDR3s include the opening cysteine and the closing phenylalanine or tryptophan. The D gene is left open where the match is weak. Clone size appears in some rows only: once, few, many, or a class for an expanded clone.

d_call: TRBD1; clone_size: -; v_call: TRBV30; j_call: TRBJ2-5; cdr3_aa: CGAGGVTQYF; cdr3_nt: TGTGGGGCAGGGGGCGTGACCCAGTACTTC
d_call: TRBD1; clone_size: -; v_call: TRBV14; j_call: TRBJ2-1; cdr3_aa: CASSPYRGNEQFF; cdr3_nt: TGTGCCAGCAGCCCCTACAGGGGAAATGAGCAGTTCTTC
d_call: TRBD1; clone_size: -; v_call: TRBV23-1; j_call: TRBJ1-1; cdr3_aa: CASGQAVSGTEAFF; cdr3_nt: TGCGCCAGCGGACAGGCTGTTTCTGGCACTGAAGCTTTCTTT
d_call: TRBD1; clone_size: -; v_call: TRBV28; j_call: TRBJ1-1; cdr3_aa: CASIRGQRNTEAFF; cdr3_nt: TGTGCCAGCATCCGGGGACAGAGGAACACTGAAGCTTTCTTT
d_call: TRBD2; clone_size: once; v_call: TRBV18; j_call: TRBJ2-7; cdr3_aa: CASSRLPGTRSYEQYF; cdr3_nt: TGTGCCAGCTCACGTTTACCCGGGACTAGATCCTACGAGCAGTACTTC
d_call: -; clone_size: -; v_call: TRBV19; j_call: TRBJ1-5; cdr3_aa: CASSIDRVSNQPQHF; cdr3_nt: TGTGCCAGTAGTATAGACAGGGTGAGTAATCAGCCCCAGCATTTT
d_call: TRBD2; clone_size: once; v_call: TRBV2; j_call: TRBJ2-2; cdr3_aa: CASSVSGKSTGELFF; cdr3_nt: TGTGCCAGCAGTGTCAGCGGGAAGAGCACCGGGGAGCTGTTTTTT
d_call: -; clone_size: -; v_call: TRBV5-5; j_call: TRBJ2-7; cdr3_aa: CASSTTSYEQYF; cdr3_nt: TGTGCCAGCAGCACAACCTCCTACGAGCAGTACTTC
d_call: -; clone_size: -; v_call: TRBV9; j_call: TRBJ1-2; cdr3_aa: CASSARGYTF; cdr3_nt: TGTGCCAGCAGCGCGCGGGGCTACACCTTC
d_call: -; clone_size: -; v_call: TRBV19; j_call: TRBJ2-5; cdr3_aa: CASSIDGSQETQYF; cdr3_nt: TGTGCCAGTAGTATAGACGGCAGCCAAGAGACCCAGTACTTC
d_call: TRBD2; clone_size: once; v_call: TRBV19; j_call: TRBJ2-2; cdr3_aa: CASRELAGLTGELFF; cdr3_nt: TGTGCCAGTAGAGAACTAGCGGGATTGACCGGGGAGCTGTTTTTT
d_call: -; clone_size: few; v_call: TRBV28; j_call: TRBJ2-3; cdr3_aa: CASSPTQSGTDTQYF; cdr3_nt: TGTGCCAGCAGTCCGACCCAAAGTGGGACAGATACGCAGTATTTT
d_call: -; clone_size: -; v_call: TRBV6-5; j_call: TRBJ1-1; cdr3_aa: CASSLRDGLNTEAFF; cdr3_nt: TGTGCCAGCAGTCTCCGGGACGGCTTGAACACTGAAGCTTTCTTT
d_call: -; clone_size: -; v_call: TRBV13; j_call: TRBJ2-5; cdr3_aa: CASSPWGTQETQYF; cdr3_nt: TGTGCCAGCAGCCCCTGGGGGACCCAAGAGACCCAGTACTTC
d_call: -; clone_size: -; v_call: TRBV5-6; j_call: TRBJ2-7; cdr3_aa: CASSEQHRVSYEQYF; cdr3_nt: TGTGCCAGCAGCGAACAACACAGGGTCTCCTACGAGCAGTACTTC
d_call: TRBD2; clone_size: -; v_call: TRBV14; j_call: TRBJ2-7; cdr3_aa: CASSPLGSGRYEQYF; cdr3_nt: TGTGCCAGCAGCCCTCTCGGTAGCGGGCGGTACGAGCAGTACTTC
d_call: -; clone_size: -; v_call: TRBV9; j_call: TRBJ2-5; cdr3_aa: CASSVVGGTQYF; cdr3_nt: TGTGCCAGCAGCGTAGTCGGGGGGACCCAGTACTTC
d_call: -; clone_size: -; v_call: TRBV7-9; j_call: TRBJ1-3; cdr3_aa: CASSQGPIIRSGNTIYF; cdr3_nt: TGTGCCAGCAGCCAGGGGCCGATAATTCGGTCTGGAAACACCATATATTTT
d_call: -; clone_size: few; v_call: TRBV9; j_call: TRBJ2-1; cdr3_aa: CASSVVGESAYNEQFF; cdr3_nt: TGTGCCAGCAGCGTAGTGGGTGAGTCCGCCTACAATGAGCAGTTCTTC
d_call: TRBD2; clone_size: -; v_call: TRBV11-3; j_call: TRBJ2-1; cdr3_aa: CASSLGGTSYNEQFF; cdr3_nt: TGTGCCAGCAGCTTAGGAGGGACTAGCTACAATGAGCAGTTCTTC
d_call: -; clone_size: -; v_call: TRBV5-8; j_call: TRBJ1-1; cdr3_aa: CASRFGDTGNTEAFF; cdr3_nt: TGTGCCAGCAGGTTCGGGGATACCGGGAACACTGAAGCTTTCTTT
d_call: -; clone_size: -; v_call: TRBV19; j_call: TRBJ1-2; cdr3_aa: CASSISLAANYGYIF; cdr3_nt: TGTGCCAGTAGTATTTCTCTTGCCGCTAACTATGGCTACATCTTC
d_call: -; clone_size: -; v_call: TRBV14; j_call: TRBJ1-1; cdr3_aa: CASHLQGATEAFF; cdr3_nt: TGTGCCAGCCACCTCCAGGGCGCCACTGAAGCTTTCTTT
d_call: -; clone_size: -; v_call: TRBV19; j_call: TRBJ2-7; cdr3_aa: CASSRGYPSYEQYF; cdr3_nt: TGTGCCAGTAGTAGGGGCTATCCCTCCTACGAGCAGTACTTC